This T cell receptor (beta chain) was observed in a study of T cell responses to AZD1222 COVID-19 vaccine. This table comes from immunoSEQ multiplex PCR, and its TCRdb copy is limited to in-frame clones, with some not included. The sample has some 54,000 clones, about 90% seen once; the top ten hold approximately 2%. Study results and caveats: Among the donors, most were white British and more were female, and clonal diversity was possibly underestimated. Regions 160-218 and 743-854 held dominance among vaccine-associated CD4 TCRs, which spanned spike. The reported proportion of spike-specific TCRs targeting unmutated variant regions was nearly half.

On this clone: As yet, its antigen is unknown.

Germline loops: CDR1 SGHKS, CDR2 YYEKEE (reference sequence). V shed 0 bases and J shed 6 bases, with 12 bases lying between them. The length of the CDR3 is 15 residues. This receptor was taken from an adult in good health. The specimen was peripheral blood, collected on day 0 of AZD1222 vaccination. The chain is built from TRBV5-5 and TRBJ1-4, with D unclear. CDR3 DNA sequence: TGTGCCAGCAGCTTGGAGGACTTAAGTTATGAAAAACTGTTTTTT. Amino acids: CASSLEDLSYEKLFF.